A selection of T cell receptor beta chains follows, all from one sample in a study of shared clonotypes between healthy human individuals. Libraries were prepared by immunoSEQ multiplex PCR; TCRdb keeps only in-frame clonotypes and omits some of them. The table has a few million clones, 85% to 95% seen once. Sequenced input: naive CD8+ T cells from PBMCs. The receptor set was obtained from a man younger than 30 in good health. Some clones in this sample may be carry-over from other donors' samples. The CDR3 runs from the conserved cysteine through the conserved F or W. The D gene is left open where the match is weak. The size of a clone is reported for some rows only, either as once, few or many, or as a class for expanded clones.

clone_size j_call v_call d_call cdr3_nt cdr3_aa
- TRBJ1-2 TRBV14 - TGTGCCAGCAGCCAAGAGGCCAGGGACTACTATGGCTACACCTTC CASSQEARDYYGYTF
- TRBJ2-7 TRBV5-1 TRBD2 TGCGCCAGCAGCTCGGAACCTAGCGGGAGCTCCTACGAGCAGTACTTC CASSSEPSGSSYEQYF
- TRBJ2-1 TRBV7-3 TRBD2 TGTGCCAGCAGCTCCCTAGGCGGGAGGGCCTTCAATGAGCAGTTCTTC CASSSLGGRAFNEQFF
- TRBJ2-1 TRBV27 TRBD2 TGTGCCAGCAGTCTAGCGGGTGAATACTCCTACAATGAGCAGTTCTTC CASSLAGEYSYNEQFF
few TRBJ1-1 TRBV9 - TGTGCCAGCAGCGATCCCCCGAACACTGAAGCTTTCTTT CASSDPPNTEAFF
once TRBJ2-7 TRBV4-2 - TGTGCCAGCAGCCAGGGAGTAGCGGAAATCTACGAGCAGTACTTC CASSQGVAEIYEQYF
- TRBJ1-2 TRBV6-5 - TGTGCCACCACACCCGGGGGGTATGGCTACACCTTC CATTPGGYGYTF
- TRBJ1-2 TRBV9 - TGTGCCAGCAGCGCCAACCGGGACAACTCCTATTATGGCTACACCTTC CASSANRDNSYYGYTF
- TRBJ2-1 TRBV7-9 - TGTGCCAGCAGCTCTGGACTCAATGAGCAGTTCTTC CASSSGLNEQFF
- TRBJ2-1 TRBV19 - TGTGCCGCCCGCTCTGGCTACAATGAGCAGTTCTTC CAARSGYNEQFF
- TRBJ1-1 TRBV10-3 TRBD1 TGTGCCATCAGTGAGGTCAGGGGGCGGAAGAACACTGAAGCTTTCTTT CAISEVRGRKNTEAFF
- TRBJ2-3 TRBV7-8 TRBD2 TGTGCCAGCAGCTCTCCCGGGACTAGCTGGGCAGATACGCAGTATTTT CASSSPGTSWADTQYF
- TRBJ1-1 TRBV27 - TGTGCCAGCAGTTTAGAGGGCGCGAACACTGAAGCTTTCTTT CASSLEGANTEAFF
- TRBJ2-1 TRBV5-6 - TGTGCCAGCAGCTTCGGGGGGCGGAGAAGTTACAATGAGCAGTTCTTC CASSFGGRRSYNEQFF
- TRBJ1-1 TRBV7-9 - TGTGCCAGCAGATTCGGGGGGTTGTCACCATCGAACACTGAAGCTTTCTTT CASRFGGLSPSNTEAFF
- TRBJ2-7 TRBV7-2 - TGTGCCAGCAGCTTAGCCCGCAGGGGAAGCTCCTACGAGCAGTACTTC CASSLARRGSSYEQYF
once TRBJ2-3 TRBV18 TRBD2 TGTGCCAGCTCACCACCGGGATTAGCGGGAGTTTTTGATACGCAGTATTTT CASSPPGLAGVFDTQYF
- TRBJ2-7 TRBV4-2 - TGTGCCAGCAGCCCAAGCGTAGGTTACGAGCAGTACTTC CASSPSVGYEQYF
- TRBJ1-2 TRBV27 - TGTGCCAGCAGTTTTTCACGGGGTGGCTACACCTTC CASSFSRGGYTF
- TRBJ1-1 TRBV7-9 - TGTGCCAGCAGCTTACCGGGGGCCGGTGAAGCTTTCTTT CASSLPGAGEAFF
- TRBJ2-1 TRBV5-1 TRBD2 TGCGCCAGCAGCTCGGGACTAGCTAATGAGCAGTTCTTC CASSSGLANEQFF
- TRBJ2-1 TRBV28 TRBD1 TGTGCCAGCAGTCGACTTAAGGGGGCGTCGAACAATGAGCAGTTCTTC CASSRLKGASNNEQFF
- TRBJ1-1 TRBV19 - TGTGCCAGTAGTATTATCTTCGGAGAAGGGAACGAAGCTTTCTTT CASSIIFGEGNEAFF
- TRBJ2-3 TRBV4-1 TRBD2 TGCGCCAGCAGCCTATCTAAAGCGGGAGATCTTACAGATACGCAGTATTTT CASSLSKAGDLTDTQYF
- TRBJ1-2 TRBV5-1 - TGCGCCAGCAGCTTCGAGTCGGGGTTCTTTGGAGGCTACACCTTC CASSFESGFFGGYTF
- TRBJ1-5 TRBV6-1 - TGTGCCAGCAGTGAGGGGGCATGGAATCAGCCCCAGCATTTT CASSEGAWNQPQHF
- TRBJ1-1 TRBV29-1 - TGCAGCGGCGAGGACACTGAAGCTTTCTTT CSGEDTEAFF
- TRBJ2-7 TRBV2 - TGTGCCATGGAGGGGGAGAGGACCTACGAGCAGTACTTC CAMEGERTYEQYF
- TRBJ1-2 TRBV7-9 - TGTGCCAGCAGCTTAGCACGGGACCCAACTGCGCCCTACACCTTC CASSLARDPTAPYTF
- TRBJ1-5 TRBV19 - TGTGCCAGTAGTACGGGACTCGGCAATCAGCCCCAGCATTTT CASSTGLGNQPQHF
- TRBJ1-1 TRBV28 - TGTGCCAGCAGTTTTCACCTTGTAAGCACTGAAGCTTTCTTT CASSFHLVSTEAFF
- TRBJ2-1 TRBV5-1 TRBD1 TGCGCCAGCTCGAGTACAGGGGGCTATTCCGAGCAGTTCTTC CASSSTGGYSEQFF
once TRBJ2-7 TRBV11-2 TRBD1 TGTGCCAGCCGAGACAGGGAAGATTCCTCCTACGAGCAGTACTTC CASRDREDSSYEQYF
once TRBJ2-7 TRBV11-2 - TGTGCCAGCAGTCCGGGCAGGGGTTCCGAGCAGTACTTC CASSPGRGSEQYF
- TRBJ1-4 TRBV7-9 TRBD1 TGTGCCAGCAGCCGAAGCAGGGGGCCTGAAAAACTGTTTTTT CASSRSRGPEKLFF
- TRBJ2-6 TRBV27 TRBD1 TGTGCCAGCAGTTTGAGGCAGGGGGCTGCTGGGGCCAACGTCCTGACTTTC CASSLRQGAAGANVLTF
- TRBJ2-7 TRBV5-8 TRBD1 TGTGCCAGCAGCCTTTTTTCCGGGACAGGGAATGTCGAGCAGTACTTC CASSLFSGTGNVEQYF
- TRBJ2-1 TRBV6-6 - TGTGCCAGCAGTTACGAGGTCGGGGTTTCCTACAATGAGCAGTTCTTC CASSYEVGVSYNEQFF
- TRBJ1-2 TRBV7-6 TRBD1 TGTGCCAGCAGCTTAGATCGAACAGGGGAAGGCTACACCTTC CASSLDRTGEGYTF
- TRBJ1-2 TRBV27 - TGTGCCAGCAGTTTAAGCAGTACTAACTATGGCTACACCTTC CASSLSSTNYGYTF
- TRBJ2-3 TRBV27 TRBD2 TGTGCCAGCAGCGGTGCGGGAGGGCTTGATACGCAGTATTTT CASSGAGGLDTQYF
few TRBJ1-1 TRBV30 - TGTGCCTGGAGTCTGGGGATTGAAGCTTTCTTT CAWSLGIEAFF
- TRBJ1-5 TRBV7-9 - TGTGCCAGCAGCTTAGTGGGCCGCCTATATAGCAATCAGCCCCAGCATTTT CASSLVGRLYSNQPQHF
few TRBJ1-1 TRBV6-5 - TGTGCCAGCAGTTACTTCGGCAGCCGGAACACTGAAGCTTTCTTT CASSYFGSRNTEAFF
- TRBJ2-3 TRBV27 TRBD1 TGTGCCAGCAGTTGGGACAGGGGATTCGGTAGCACAGATACGCAGTATTTT CASSWDRGFGSTDTQYF
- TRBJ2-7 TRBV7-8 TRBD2 TGTGCCAGCCATACTAGCGGGACCCCCTACGAGCAGTACTTC CASHTSGTPYEQYF
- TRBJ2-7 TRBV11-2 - TGTGCCAGCAGGGGGCCAGGGGCCCGCTCCTACGAGCAGTACTTC CASRGPGARSYEQYF
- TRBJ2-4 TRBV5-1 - TGCGCCAGCAGCTTGGCACGTGACACTGAAGGCGCCAAAAACATTCAGTACTTC CASSLARDTEGAKNIQYF
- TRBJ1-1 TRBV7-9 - TGTGCCAGCAGCCCACCCATGAACACTGAAGCTTTCTTT CASSPPMNTEAFF
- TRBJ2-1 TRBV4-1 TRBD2 TGCGCCAGCAGCCAAGATCCGGCTAGCGGAGACAATGAGCAGTTCTTC CASSQDPASGDNEQFF
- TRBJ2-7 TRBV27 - TGTGCCAGCAGAGACCCTAGCTCCTACGAGCAGTACTTC CASRDPSSYEQYF
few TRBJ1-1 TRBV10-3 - TGTGCCATCAGTGCCGGGGTTGAAGCTTTCTTT CAISAGVEAFF
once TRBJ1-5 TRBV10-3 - TGTGCCATTCAGCCTCCAAAGCCCCAGCATTTT CAIQPPKPQHF
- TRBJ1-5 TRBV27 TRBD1 TGTGCCAGCAGTTTGTGGGGGACAGGGAATCAGCCCCAGCATTTT CASSLWGTGNQPQHF
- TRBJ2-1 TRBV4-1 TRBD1 TGCGCCAGCAGCTTAACAGGGGGCATCTACAATGAGCAGTTCTTC CASSLTGGIYNEQFF